This T cell receptor (beta chain) was sequenced in a study of blood T cell repertoires in COVID-19. Turning to the study itself: Acute-phase and convalescent COVID-19 samples originated in the United States, Italy and Spain. PBMCs, B-cell-depleted T cells, or T cells were the source of the cDNA or gDNA that made up the material.

Sequenced by immunoSEQ multiplex PCR; TCRdb stores in-frame clones only, minus some. The table has approximately 150,000 clones, approximately 88% seen once. V was pared by 1 base and J by 8 bases, with 5 bases of the junction left unmatched. The CDR3 spans 16 residues. Germline CDR1 is LGHNA and CDR2 is YNFKEQ. The sequence derives from a man between 65 and 85 years old with acute or convalescent COVID-19. The chain links TRBV4-2 to TRBJ2-1, with TRBD2 matching over 13 bases. Sequencing input: peripheral blood. In nucleotides, the CDR3 is TGTGCCAGCAGCCAAGTTGGACTAGCGGGAGAGGATGAGCAGTTCTTC. It codes for CASSQVGLAGEDEQFF.